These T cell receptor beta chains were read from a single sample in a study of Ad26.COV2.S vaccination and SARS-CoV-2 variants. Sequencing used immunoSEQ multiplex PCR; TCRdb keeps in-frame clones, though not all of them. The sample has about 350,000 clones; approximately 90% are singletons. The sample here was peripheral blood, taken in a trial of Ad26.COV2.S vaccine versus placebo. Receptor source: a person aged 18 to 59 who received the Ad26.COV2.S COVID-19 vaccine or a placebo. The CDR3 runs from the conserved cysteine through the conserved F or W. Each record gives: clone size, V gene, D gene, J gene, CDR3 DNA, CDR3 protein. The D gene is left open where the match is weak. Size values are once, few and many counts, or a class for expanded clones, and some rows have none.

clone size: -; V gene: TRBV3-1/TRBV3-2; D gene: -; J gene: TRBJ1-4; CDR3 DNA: TGTGCCAGCAGCCAAGACAGGGTTAATGAAAAACTGTTTTTT; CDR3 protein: CASSQDRVNEKLFF
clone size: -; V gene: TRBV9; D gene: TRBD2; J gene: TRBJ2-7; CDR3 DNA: TGTGCCAGCAGCGTAGCTCACGGCCTAGCGGGAGGCGAGCAGTACTTC; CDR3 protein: CASSVAHGLAGGEQYF
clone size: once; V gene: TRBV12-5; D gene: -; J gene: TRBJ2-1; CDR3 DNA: TGTGCTAGTGGTAAAACAGGGAATGAGCAGTTCTTC; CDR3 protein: CASGKTGNEQFF
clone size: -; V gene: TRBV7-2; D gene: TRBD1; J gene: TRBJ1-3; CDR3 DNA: TGTGCCAGCAGCCGCCGCCTGTCAGGGGGCCAAGGAAACACCATATATTTT; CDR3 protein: CASSRRLSGGQGNTIYF
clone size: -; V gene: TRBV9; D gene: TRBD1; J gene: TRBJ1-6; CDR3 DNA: TGTGCCAGCAGCGGGGGACAGTCTAACAATTCACCCCTCCACTTT; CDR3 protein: CASSGGQSNNSPLHF
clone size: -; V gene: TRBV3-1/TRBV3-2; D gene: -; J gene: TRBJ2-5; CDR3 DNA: TGTGCCAGCAGCCAGTCTGGGGTCTGGCAGACCCAGTACTTC; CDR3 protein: CASSQSGVWQTQYF
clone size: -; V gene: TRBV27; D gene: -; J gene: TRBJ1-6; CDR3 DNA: TGTGCCAGCGCGGTCGGGGGGGCGGCTTCACCCCTCCACTTT; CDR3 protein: CASAVGGAASPLHF
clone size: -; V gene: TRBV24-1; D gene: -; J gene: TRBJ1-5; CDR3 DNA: TGTGCCACCAGTGAGCGGGGGATCTATCAGCCCCAGCATTTT; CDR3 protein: CATSERGIYQPQHF
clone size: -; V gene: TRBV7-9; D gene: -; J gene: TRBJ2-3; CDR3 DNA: TGTGCCAGCAGCGGATCGGGGCGCACAGATACGCAGTATTTT; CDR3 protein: CASSGSGRTDTQYF
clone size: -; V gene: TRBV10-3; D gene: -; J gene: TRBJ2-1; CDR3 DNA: TGTGCCATCAGTGAGACCTCAGGGGAGGGCAATGAGCAGTTCTTC; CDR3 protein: CAISETSGEGNEQFF
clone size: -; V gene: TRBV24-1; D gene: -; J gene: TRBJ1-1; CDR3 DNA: TGTGCCACCAGTCGCACGGGGGCGACCACTGAAGCTTTCTTT; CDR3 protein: CATSRTGATTEAFF
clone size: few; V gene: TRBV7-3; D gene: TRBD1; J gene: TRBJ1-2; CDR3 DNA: TGTGCCAGCAGGTCGACAGGGTATCCTGGCTACACCTTC; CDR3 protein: CASRSTGYPGYTF
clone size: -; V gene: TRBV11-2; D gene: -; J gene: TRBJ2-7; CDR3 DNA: TGTGCCAGCAGCTTAGGGGCAAGCCCCGCCTACGAGCAGTACTTC; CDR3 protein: CASSLGASPAYEQYF
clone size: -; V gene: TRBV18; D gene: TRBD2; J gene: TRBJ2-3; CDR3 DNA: TGTGCCAGCTCACCGGCTAGCGGGGCCACAGATACGCAGTATTTT; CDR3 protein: CASSPASGATDTQYF
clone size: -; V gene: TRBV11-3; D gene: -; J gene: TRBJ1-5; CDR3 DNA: TGTGCCAGCACCGTCCTGGGACACCGCAATCAGCCCCAGCATTTT; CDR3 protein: CASTVLGHRNQPQHF
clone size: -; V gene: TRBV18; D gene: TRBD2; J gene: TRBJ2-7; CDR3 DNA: TGTGCCAGCTCACCAAAGGAAGGGGACTACTCCTACGAGCAGTACTTC; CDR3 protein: CASSPKEGDYSYEQYF
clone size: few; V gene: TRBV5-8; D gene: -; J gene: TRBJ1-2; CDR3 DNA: TGTGCCAGCAGCCCAGGGTTCTATGGCTACACCTTC; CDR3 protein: CASSPGFYGYTF
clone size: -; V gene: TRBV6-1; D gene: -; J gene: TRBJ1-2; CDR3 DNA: TGTGCCAGCAGTGCTATCAGGGGACGTCAGTACCAAGCTAACTATGGCTACACCTTC; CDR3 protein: CASSAIRGRQYQANYGYTF
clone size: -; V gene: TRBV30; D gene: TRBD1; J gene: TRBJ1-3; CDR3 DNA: TGTGCCTGGAGCCCCGGACAGGGTGGCCGTCAGCGGTTTGGAAACACCATATATTTT; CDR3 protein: CAWSPGQGGRQRFGNTIYF
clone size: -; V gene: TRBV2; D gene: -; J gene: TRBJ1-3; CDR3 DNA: TGTGCCAGCAGGTCTGGGAGAGGAAACACCATATATTTT; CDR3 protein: CASRSGRGNTIYF
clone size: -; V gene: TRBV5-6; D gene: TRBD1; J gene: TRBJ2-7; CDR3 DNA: TGTGCCAGCAGCTTTGTGACAGGGGGCGAGCAGTACTTC; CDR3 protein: CASSFVTGGEQYF
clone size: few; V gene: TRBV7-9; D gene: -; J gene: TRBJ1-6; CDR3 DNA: TGTGCCAGCAGCTTACAAAGCTCCTATAATTCACCCCTCCACTTT; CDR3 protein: CASSLQSSYNSPLHF
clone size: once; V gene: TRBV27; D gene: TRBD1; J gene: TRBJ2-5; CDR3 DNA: TGTGCCAGCAGTCCATATAGGGCAGGGGGCACGGAGACCCAGTACTTC; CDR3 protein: CASSPYRAGGTETQYF
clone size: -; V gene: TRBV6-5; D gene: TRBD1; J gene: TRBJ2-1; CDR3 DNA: TGTGCCAGCAGCCACAGGGGAACGGGGAATGAGCAGTTCTTC; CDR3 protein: CASSHRGTGNEQFF
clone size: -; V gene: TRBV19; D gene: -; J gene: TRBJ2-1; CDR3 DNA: TGTGCCAGTAGTATGTTGACAGCGTACAATGAGCAGTTCTTC; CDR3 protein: CASSMLTAYNEQFF
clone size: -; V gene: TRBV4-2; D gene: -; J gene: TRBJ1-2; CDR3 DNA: TGTGCCAGCAGCCAAATTTCCGGGACCGGTGATGGCTACACCTTC; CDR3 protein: CASSQISGTGDGYTF
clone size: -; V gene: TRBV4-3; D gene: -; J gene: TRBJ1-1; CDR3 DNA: TGCGCCAGCAGCTTGGGGGGAGGAACTGAAGCTTTCTTT; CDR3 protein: CASSLGGGTEAFF
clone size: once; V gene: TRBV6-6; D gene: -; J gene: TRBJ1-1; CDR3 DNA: TGTGCCAGCTCATTCCAGGGCGAGACTGAAGCTTTCTTT; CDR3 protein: CASSFQGETEAFF
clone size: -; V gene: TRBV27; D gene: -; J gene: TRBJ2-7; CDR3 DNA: TGTGCCAGCAGTTTAAACAGGGCCCACGAGCAGTACTTC; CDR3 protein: CASSLNRAHEQYF
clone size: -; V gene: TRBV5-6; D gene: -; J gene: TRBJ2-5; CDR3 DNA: TGTGCCAGCAGCTGGGGGGGACAGCAAGAGACCCAGTACTTC; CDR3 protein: CASSWGGQQETQYF
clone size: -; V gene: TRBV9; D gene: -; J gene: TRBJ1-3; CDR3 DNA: TGTGCCAGCAGCAGAGGGGACGTCCTCTCTGGAAACACCATATATTTT; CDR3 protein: CASSRGDVLSGNTIYF